This TCR beta chain is from a study of CD8+ T cells in alopecia areata. Whole-study findings and limits: Throughout tofacitinib, many expanded lesional clones continued to persist in scalp and blood. Resident alphabeta T-cell populations of normal skin are likewise subject to sequencing in scalp samples.

This clone was seen more than once but under ten times. Its specificity is not known. Other DNA variants within this sample encode the same CDR3. Treatment denoted: oral pan-JAK inhibitor, 5-10 mg twice daily. Collection of lesional scalp punch biopsies and peripheral blood was performed in alopecia areata patients. Separation by sorting yielded CD4+ and CD8+ T cells from PBMCs. Extraction of RNA preceded its reverse transcription into cDNA, which served as the sequencing template. The table came from immunoSEQ multiplex PCR; TCRdb's copy has only in-frame clones and leaves some out. The table has hundreds of thousands of clones, roughly 60% seen once; the top ten hold about 0.93%. CDR3 length: 13 residues. Looked up from germline, CDR1 is LGHNA and CDR2 is YNFKEQ. V was cut by 0 bases and J by 6 bases, with 6 bases left in between.

The rearrangement links TRBV4-2 to TRBJ1-5; D remains unclear. The sequence was obtained from a human donor with alopecia areata. The sequencing used CD4+ T cells sorted from blood, collected at week 52, from a patient treated with tofacitinib. The DNA for the CDR3 is TGTGCCAGCAGCCAAGATCTCCGTCAGCCCCAGCATTTT. Encoded protein: CASSQDLRQPQHF.